This T cell receptor beta chain was documented in a study of T cells in Graves' hyperthyroidism and ophthalmopathy. Exclusion followed for patients with uncontrolled infection, other autoimmune disease, pregnancy or lactation. What was amplified from RNA transcripts were TCR beta CDR3 regions. When the TCR CDR3 underwent first-round RT-PCR, the HTBI primer set was used. Each CDR3 protein gets one entry after TCRdb re-called the multiplex PCR reads with MiXCR. The data contain over 550,000 distinct CDR3 sequences, approximately 15% of them singletons. This clonotype occurred a few times. What was sequenced was blood. This receptor was taken from a woman aged 18 to 35 with Graves' hyperthyroidism.

The CDR3 spells CASSLYGGGSYEQYF. CDR3 nucleotides: TGTGCCAGCAGCTTATACGGGGGAGGATCCTACGAGCAGTACTTC. V is TRBV7-9 and J is TRBJ2-7; possibly TRBD2 for D (6 bases). V lost 2 bases to trimming and J lost 1 base, with 12 bases between them. CDR3 length: 15 residues. The germline CDR1 and CDR2 sequences are SEHNR and FQNEAQ (reference sequence).